This TCR beta chain was observed in a study of cytomegalovirus exposure and HLA in healthy donors. The study, taken as a whole, reports: Later analysis identified a missense DCLRE1C variant that was linked to TCR beta V- and J-gene trimming. As a later analysis revealed, most CMV-associated TCR beta chains appeared HLA-restricted. Among immune exposure information, only CMV serostatus was available. For most TCR beta V segments, an earlier analysis put the productive rate at about 87% or about 30% of the time.

Primers: 60 Vbeta forward and 13 Jbeta reverse. The assay was immunoSEQ multiplex PCR, and TCRdb's table has in-frame clones only and misses some. The sample includes around 150,000 clones, approximately 71% seen only once; the top ten take less than 5%. CDR3 length: 15 residues. Looked up from germline, CDR1 is SGHRS and CDR2 is YFSETQ. The junction had 4 bases not matched to a gene; V was cut back by 0 bases and J by 6 bases. About this clone: Its matching antigen is unknown.

The sample taken for sequencing was PBMCs. This chain joins TRBV5-1 and TRBJ2-3, with 10 nucleotides matching TRBD2. The receptor's source is a woman between 18 and 29 years old in good health and CMV-seropositive. In DNA, the CDR3 is TGCGCCAGCAGCTTGGCCGAGCGGGAGGGCGATACGCAGTATTTT. This translates into CASSLAEREGDTQYF.